Each of the 4 T cell receptor beta chains below was sequenced from the same sample in a study of tumor-infiltrating lymphocytes in primary liver carcinoma. Blood RNA came from unsorted whole blood; germline DNA was also extracted. A constant-region primer served to make TCR beta cDNA from approximately 490 ng total RNA. ARM-PCR, slightly modified, supplied the TCR beta libraries through three nested multiplex PCR rounds. It was with TRBV1-TRBV30 forward primers and a C-beta reverse primer that the first two PCR rounds were run, at around 11 cycles each. TCRdb fed the multiplex PCR reads into MiXCR, producing one record per CDR3 protein. The table lists 180,000 or so distinct CDR3 sequences, about 60% of them singletons. The sequenced material came from peripheral blood. The receptors stem from a man aged 40-49 years with primary liver carcinoma and hepatitis B virus infection.

The gene calls are TRBV28 and TRBJ2-5, with D perhaps matching TRBD1 or TRBD2 (6 bases each). Germline-derived CDR1 and CDR2 are MDHEN and SYDVKM. V lost 2 bases, J lost 13 bases, and 20 bases lay in between. CDR3 length: 14 amino acids. This CDR3 reads CASSLRRGRETRYF. The DNA for the CDR3 is TGTGCCAGCAGTTTAAGGAGGGGGAGAGAGACACGGTACTTC.

J is TRBJ2-2 and V is TRBV4-2, with TRBD2 matching over 9 bases. CDR3 size: 15 residues. With 7 bases clipped from V and 5 bases from J, the junction kept 8 bases outside the gene matches. Germline V gene data show CDR1 as LGHNA and CDR2 as YNFKEQ. CDR3 DNA sequence: TGTGCCAGCAACTCGGGACTAGCAGCAACCGGGGAGCTGTTTTTT. Its protein product is CASNSGLAATGELFF.

This clonotype appeared many times. J is TRBJ1-1 and V is TRBV29-1, with TRBD1 identical over 12 bases. Germline trimming cut 1 base from V and 0 bases from J; bases unmatched to any gene: 12. Germline V gives CDR1 SQVTM, CDR2 ANQGSEA. This CDR3 is 19 amino acids long. The CDR3 is CSVEAHRDRGPRLNTEAFF. The DNA for the CDR3 is TGCAGCGTTGAAGCTCACCGGGACAGGGGGCCTCGACTGAACACTGAAGCTTTCTTT.

Details on this clonotype: The CDR3 does not close with the conserved phenylalanine or tryptophan, likely indicating a read error. J is TRBJ2-1 and V is TRBV6-6; no clear D gene. In germline, CDR1 is MNHNY, CDR2 SVGAGI (reference sequence). The CDR3 spans 18 residues. DNA of the CDR3: TGTGCCAGTAGTTACTCGATGTCAGCCACTTCCTCCTACAATGAGCAGTTCCTC. As protein: CASSYSMSATSSYNEQFL.